This TCR beta chain was recovered during a study of cytomegalovirus exposure and HLA in healthy donors. Study observations and caveats: Confirmation in vitro established that a few CMV-associated chains were specific for CMV antigens. Researchers counted around 180 TCR beta chains as cytomegalovirus-associated.

Clones were read by immunoSEQ multiplex PCR, and TCRdb kept only the in-frame ones, dropping some. Of approximately 300,000 clones listed, roughly 90% were seen once; the top ten hold 0.65% to 0.85%. Comments on this clone: As yet, its antigen is unknown.

The sample was PBMCs. The receptor was derived from a young woman in good health and CMV-seronegative.

The CDR3 DNA is TGCAGCGTTGAGCCCAGCGCGGCCACAGATACGCAGTATTTT. Its protein is CSVEPSAATDTQYF. The chain combines TRBV29-1 with TRBJ2-3; D not certain. The CDR3 has 14 residues. The germline CDR1 and CDR2 sequences are SQVTM and ANQGSEA. Trimming pared 3 bases from V and 2 bases from J, leaving 12 bases between.